Sequencing of this T cell receptor (beta chain) was carried out in a study of T cell repertoires in cytomegalovirus infection. Broader study findings: Summed frequency of public TCR beta families distinguished CMV carriers with the relevant HLA.

TCRdb re-called the reads with MiXCR, one entry per CDR3 protein. The sample holds 150,000 to 200,000 distinct CDR3 sequences; about a fifth are singletons and the top ten take under 30%. This clonotype has a handful of counts. Its antigen is unidentified. The CDR3 sequence is 11 residues long. V gave up 3 bases and J gave up 6 bases, with 5 bases separating them. This receptor was taken from a human donor in good health (CMV status not recorded). Some clones in this sample may be carry-over from other donors' samples. The material was CD8+ T cells from cultured PBMCs, obtained from culture after CMV antigen stimulation. V usage is TRBV12-3 or TRBV12-4 and J usage is TRBJ1-1; D is ambiguous. CDR3 nucleotide sequence: TGTGCCAGCAGTTTTGTCGCTGAAGCTTTCTTT. It yields the protein CASSFVAEAFF.